The subject of this entry is one TCR beta chain. The data were obtained in a study of blood T cell repertoires in COVID-19. V lost 0 bases to trimming and J lost 8 bases, with 16 bases between them. Germline-derived CDR1 and CDR2 are SGHNT and YYREEE (reference sequence). This CDR3 is built from 15 residues. Only in-frame clones appear in the TCRdb table, and some are missing; sequencing was by immunoSEQ multiplex PCR. The sample contains roughly 310,000 clones, 88% of which appear only once. J is TRBJ2-3 and V is TRBV5-4; tentatively, D is TRBD2 (5 bases). The sequence derives from a woman aged 50 to 60 with active or convalescent COVID-19. The sample consisted of peripheral blood. CDR3: CASSLGGLDIGTQYF. CDR3 DNA: TGTGCCAGCAGCTTGGGAGGGCTAGATATTGGTACGCAGTATTTT.